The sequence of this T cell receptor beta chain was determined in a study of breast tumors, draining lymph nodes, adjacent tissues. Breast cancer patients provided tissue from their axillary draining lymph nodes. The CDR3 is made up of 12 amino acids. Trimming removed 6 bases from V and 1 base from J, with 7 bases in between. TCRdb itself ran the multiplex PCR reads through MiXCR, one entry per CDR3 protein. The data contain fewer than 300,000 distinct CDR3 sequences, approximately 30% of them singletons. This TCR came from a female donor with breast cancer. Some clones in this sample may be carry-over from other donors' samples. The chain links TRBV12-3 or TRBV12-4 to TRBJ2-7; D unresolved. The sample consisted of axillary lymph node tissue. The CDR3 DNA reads TGTGCCAGCAGCTATCGATCCTACGAGCAGTACTTC. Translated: CASSYRSYEQYF.